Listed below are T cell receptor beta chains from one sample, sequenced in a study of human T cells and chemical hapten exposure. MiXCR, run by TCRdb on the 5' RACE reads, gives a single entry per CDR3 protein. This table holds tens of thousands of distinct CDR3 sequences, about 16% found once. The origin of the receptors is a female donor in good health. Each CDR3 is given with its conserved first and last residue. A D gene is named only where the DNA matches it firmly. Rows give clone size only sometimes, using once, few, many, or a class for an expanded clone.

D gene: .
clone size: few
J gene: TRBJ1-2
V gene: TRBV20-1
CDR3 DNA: TGCAGTTATGAGGTGGAGGGGAAGGCTGGCTACACCTTC
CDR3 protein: CSYEVEGKAGYTF

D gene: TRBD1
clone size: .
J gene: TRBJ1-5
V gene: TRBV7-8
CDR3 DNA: TGTGCCAGCAGCTCCTCGCGACAGGGGGCGAATCAGCCCCAGCATTTT
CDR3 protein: CASSSSRQGANQPQHF

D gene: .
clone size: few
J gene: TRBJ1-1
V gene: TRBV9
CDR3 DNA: TGTGCCAGCAGCGTAGAGGCAGACAACACTGAAGCTTTCTTT
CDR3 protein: CASSVEADNTEAFF

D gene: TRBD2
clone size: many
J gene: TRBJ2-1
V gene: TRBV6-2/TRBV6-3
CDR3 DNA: TGTGCCAGCAGGGCGGGACTAGCGCCCTTTGGGGAGCAGTTCTTC
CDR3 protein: CASRAGLAPFGEQFF

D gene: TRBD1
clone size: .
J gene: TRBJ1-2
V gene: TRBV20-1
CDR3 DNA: TGCAGTGCCCCGACAGGGGGTATCTATGGCTACACCTTC
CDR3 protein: CSAPTGGIYGYTF

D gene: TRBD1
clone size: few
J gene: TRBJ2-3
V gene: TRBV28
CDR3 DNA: TGTGCCAGCAGCCCCGGACAGGGGTGGGATATGGGCACAGATACGCAGTATTTT
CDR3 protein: CASSPGQGWDMGTDTQYF

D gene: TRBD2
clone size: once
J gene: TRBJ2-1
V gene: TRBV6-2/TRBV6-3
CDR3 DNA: TGTGCCAGCAGTTACGAAGCATCCTGGACTAGCTTCACCTACAATGAGCAGTTCTTC
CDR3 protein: CASSYEASWTSFTYNEQFF

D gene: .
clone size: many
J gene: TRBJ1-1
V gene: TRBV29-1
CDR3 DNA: TGCAGCGTTACCCCAGGGGAAGGGACTGAAGCTTTCTTT
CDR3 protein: CSVTPGEGTEAFF

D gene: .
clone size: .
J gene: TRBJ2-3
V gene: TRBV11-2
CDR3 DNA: TGTGCCAGCAGCTCTATCACAGATACGCAGTATTTT
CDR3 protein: CASSSITDTQYF

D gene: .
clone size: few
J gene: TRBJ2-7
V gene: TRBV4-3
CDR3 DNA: TGCGCCAGCAGCCAAGATCCAGGGACCTACGAGCAGTACTTC
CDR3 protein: CASSQDPGTYEQYF

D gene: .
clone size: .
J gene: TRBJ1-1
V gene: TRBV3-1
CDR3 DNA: TGTGCCAGCAGCTCTACCGGGACAAATAATGAAGCTTTCTTT
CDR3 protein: CASSSTGTNNEAFF

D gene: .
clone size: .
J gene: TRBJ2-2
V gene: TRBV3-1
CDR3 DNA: TGTGCCAGCAGCCATCACAGTGCCACCGGGGAGCTGTTTTTT
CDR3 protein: CASSHHSATGELFF

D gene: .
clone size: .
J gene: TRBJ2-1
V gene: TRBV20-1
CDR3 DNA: TGCAGTGCTAGAGGCCCCATAGGTATCGAGCAGTTCTTC
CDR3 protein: CSARGPIGIEQFF

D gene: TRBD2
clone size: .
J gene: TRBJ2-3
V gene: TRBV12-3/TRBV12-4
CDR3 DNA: TGTGCCAGCAGTGAGGGAGGGGGCACAGATACGCAGTATTTT
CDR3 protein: CASSEGGGTDTQYF

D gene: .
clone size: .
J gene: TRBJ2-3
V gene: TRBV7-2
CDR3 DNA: TGTGTCAGCAGCTTAGCGGTCTACACAGATACGCAGTATTTT
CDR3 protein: CVSSLAVYTDTQYF

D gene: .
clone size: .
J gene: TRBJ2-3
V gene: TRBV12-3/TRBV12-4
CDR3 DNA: TGTGCCAGCAGTTTAGGGGCTAGCACAGATACGCAGTATTTT
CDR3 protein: CASSLGASTDTQYF

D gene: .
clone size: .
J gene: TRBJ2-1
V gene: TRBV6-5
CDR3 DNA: TGTGCCAGCAGTTACTCTTCCTCTTACGCCATAGGGGAGCAGTTCTTC
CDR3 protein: CASSYSSSYAIGEQFF

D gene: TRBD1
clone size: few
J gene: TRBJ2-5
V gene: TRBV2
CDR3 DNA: TGTGCCAGCAGGCCCCCGGGACAGTCGATTTCCGGGGCCCAGTACTTC
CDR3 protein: CASRPPGQSISGAQYF

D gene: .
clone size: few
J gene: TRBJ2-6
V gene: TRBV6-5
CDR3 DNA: TGTGCCAGCAGTTACGAGGTTAGCTCTGGGGCCAACGTCCTGACTTTC
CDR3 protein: CASSYEVSSGANVLTF

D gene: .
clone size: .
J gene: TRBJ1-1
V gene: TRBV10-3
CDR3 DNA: TGTGCCATCAGTGGAGCTGGGGATAATGAAGCTTTCTTT
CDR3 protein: CAISGAGDNEAFF

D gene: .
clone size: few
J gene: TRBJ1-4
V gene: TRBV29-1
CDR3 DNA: TGCAGCGTTGGATGGGGTAATGAAAAACTGTTTTTT
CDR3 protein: CSVGWGNEKLFF

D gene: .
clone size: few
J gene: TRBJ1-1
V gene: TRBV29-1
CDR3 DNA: TGCAGCGTTGAATGGGACAACACTGAAGCTTTCTTT
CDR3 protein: CSVEWDNTEAFF

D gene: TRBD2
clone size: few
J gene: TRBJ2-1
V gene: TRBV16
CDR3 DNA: TGTGCCAGCAGCCAATGGTGGCGGGAGGAGCAGTTCTTC
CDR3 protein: CASSQWWREEQFF

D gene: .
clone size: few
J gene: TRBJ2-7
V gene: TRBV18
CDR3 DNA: TGTGCCAGCTCACCTACGACTCAATTGGGATACGAGCAGTACTTC
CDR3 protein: CASSPTTQLGYEQYF

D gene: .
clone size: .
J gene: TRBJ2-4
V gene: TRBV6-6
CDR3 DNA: TGTGCCAGCAGTCACGACAGAAACATTCAGTACTTC
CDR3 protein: CASSHDRNIQYF

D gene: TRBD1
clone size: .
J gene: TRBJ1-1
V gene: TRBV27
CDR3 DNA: TGTGCCAGCAGTTTGAGGTCAGGGGGGTCTGAAGCTTTCTTT
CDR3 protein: CASSLRSGGSEAFF

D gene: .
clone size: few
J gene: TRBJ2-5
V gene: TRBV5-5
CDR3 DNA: TGTGCCAGCAGCCAAGGGACACTCCAAGAGACCCAGTACTTC
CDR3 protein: CASSQGTLQETQYF

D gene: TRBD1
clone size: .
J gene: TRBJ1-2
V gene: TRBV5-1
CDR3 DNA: TGCGCCAGCAGCCAAAAGACAGGGATCGGCTACACCTTC
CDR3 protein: CASSQKTGIGYTF

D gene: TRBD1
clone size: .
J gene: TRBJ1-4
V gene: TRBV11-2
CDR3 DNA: TGTGCCAGCAGCTTGTTGACAGGGTTGACAACTAATGAAAAACTGTTTTTT
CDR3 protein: CASSLLTGLTTNEKLFF

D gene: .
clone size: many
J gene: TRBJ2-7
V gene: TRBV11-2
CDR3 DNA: TGTGCCAGCAGCTTAGACCGTGTCAGGGTGTACGAGCAGTACTTC
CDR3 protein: CASSLDRVRVYEQYF

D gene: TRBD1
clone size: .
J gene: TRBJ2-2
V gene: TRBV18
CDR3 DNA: TGTGCCAGCTCACCACCGTGGGCAGGGGGCGACACCGGGGAGCTGTTTTTT
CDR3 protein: CASSPPWAGGDTGELFF

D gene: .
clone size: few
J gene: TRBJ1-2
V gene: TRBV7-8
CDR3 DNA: TGTGCCAGCAGCCTACTTAGGACAGACCGAGACTCTAACTATGGCTACACCTTC
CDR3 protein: CASSLLRTDRDSNYGYTF

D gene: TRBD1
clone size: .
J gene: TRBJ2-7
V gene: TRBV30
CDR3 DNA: TGTGCCTGGAGGAGCAAGGACAGGGGGCATTACGAGCAGTACTTC
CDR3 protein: CAWRSKDRGHYEQYF

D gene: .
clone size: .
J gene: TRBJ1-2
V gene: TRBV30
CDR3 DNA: TGTGCCTGGAGTCCTAATAATGGCTACACCTTC
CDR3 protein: CAWSPNNGYTF

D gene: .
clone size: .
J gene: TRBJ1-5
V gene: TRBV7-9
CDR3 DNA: TGTGCCAGCAGCTTAGCCAAGTATAGAGAGAGCAATCAGCCCCAGCATTTT
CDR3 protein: CASSLAKYRESNQPQHF

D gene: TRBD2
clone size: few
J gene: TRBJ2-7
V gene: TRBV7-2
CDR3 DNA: TGTGCCAGCAGCTTAGATGTGGTAGCGGGGGGGCAGTACTTC
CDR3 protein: CASSLDVVAGGQYF

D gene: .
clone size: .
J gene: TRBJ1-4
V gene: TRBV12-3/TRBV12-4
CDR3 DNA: TGTGCCAGCAGTTTATTGGGTGAAAAACTGTTTTTT
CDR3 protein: CASSLLGEKLFF

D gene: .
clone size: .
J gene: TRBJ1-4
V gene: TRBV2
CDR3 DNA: TGTGCCAGCAGCTCCCAAAGGTTCCAACTGTTTTTT
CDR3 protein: CASSSQRFQLFF

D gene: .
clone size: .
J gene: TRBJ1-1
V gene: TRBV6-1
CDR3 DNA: TGTGCCAGCAGTTACCCCGTCCGGGGCTTGAACACTGAAGCTTTCTTT
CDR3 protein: CASSYPVRGLNTEAFF

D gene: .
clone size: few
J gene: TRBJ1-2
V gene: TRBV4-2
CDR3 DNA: TGTGCCAGCAGCCAAGAAGACAGTCCCCCCGTCCCTAACTATGGCTACACCTTC
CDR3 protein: CASSQEDSPPVPNYGYTF

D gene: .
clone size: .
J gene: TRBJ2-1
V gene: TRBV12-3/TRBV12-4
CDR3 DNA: TGTGCCAGCAGTTATTCGACAGGGAGGAATGAGCAGTTCTTC
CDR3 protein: CASSYSTGRNEQFF

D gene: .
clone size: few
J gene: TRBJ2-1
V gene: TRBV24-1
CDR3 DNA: TGTGCCACCAGTGACCGTACAGGCGCCTCCTACAATGAGCAGTTCTTC
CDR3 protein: CATSDRTGASYNEQFF

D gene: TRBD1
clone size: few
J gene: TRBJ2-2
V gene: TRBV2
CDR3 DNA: TGTGCCAGCCTAGGAACAGGGGTCACCGGGGAGCTGTTTTTT
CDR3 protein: CASLGTGVTGELFF

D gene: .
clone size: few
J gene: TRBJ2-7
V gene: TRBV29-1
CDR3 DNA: TGCAGCGTTGTATTCAGCTACGAGCAGTACTTC
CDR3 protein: CSVVFSYEQYF

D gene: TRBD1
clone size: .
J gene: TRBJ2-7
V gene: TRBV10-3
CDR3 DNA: TGTGCCATCAGTGACGGACAGGCAGTCTCCTACGAGCAGTACTTC
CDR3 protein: CAISDGQAVSYEQYF

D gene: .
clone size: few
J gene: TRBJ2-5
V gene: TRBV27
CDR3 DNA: TGTGCCAGCAGTCCCCATAAAGATTCGGAGACCCAGTACTTC
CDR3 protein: CASSPHKDSETQYF

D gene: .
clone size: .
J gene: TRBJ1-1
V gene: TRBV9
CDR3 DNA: TGTGCCAGCAGCCGTAACAGGGAGACTGAAGCTTTCTTT
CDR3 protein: CASSRNRETEAFF

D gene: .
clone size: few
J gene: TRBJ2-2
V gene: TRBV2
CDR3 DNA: TGTGCCAGCAGCCCCGGACGAGGCACCGGGGAGCTGTTTTTT
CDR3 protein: CASSPGRGTGELFF

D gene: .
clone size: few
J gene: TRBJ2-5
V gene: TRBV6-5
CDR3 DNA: TGTGCCAGCAGTTACAACAGCCCCCCGGGGACCCAGTACTTC
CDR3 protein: CASSYNSPPGTQYF

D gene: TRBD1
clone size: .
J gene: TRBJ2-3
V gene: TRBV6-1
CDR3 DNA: TGTGCCAGCAGCCAAGAGGACAGGAGCACAGATACGCAGTATTTT
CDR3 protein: CASSQEDRSTDTQYF

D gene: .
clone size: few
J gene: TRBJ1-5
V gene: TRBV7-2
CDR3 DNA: TGTGCCAGCGCGGCAGGGAGAAATCAGCCCCAGCATTTT
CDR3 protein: CASAAGRNQPQHF

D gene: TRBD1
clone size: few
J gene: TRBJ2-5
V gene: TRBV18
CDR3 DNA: TGTGCCAGCTCACCCTTTGCGACAGGGGCCGAAGAGACCCAGTACTTC
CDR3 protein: CASSPFATGAEETQYF

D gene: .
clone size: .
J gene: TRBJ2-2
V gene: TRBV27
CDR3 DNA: TGTGCCAGCAGTGTACCTTCGAATACCGGGGAGCTGTTTTTT
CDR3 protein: CASSVPSNTGELFF